The present TCR beta chain was sequenced within a study of technical replicates of blood from a few donors. V gave up 8 bases and J gave up 7 bases, with 9 bases separating them. This CDR3 contains 11 residues. CDR1 is PRHDT, CDR2 FYEKMQ, per germline (reference sequence). Data came from immunoSEQ multiplex PCR; TCRdb stores just in-frame clones and leaves some out. The repertoire includes 59,000 or so clones, just under 95% of them detected once, and roughly 4% sits in the top ten. The rearrangement joins TRBV13 to TRBJ2-1, with D possibly matching TRBD2 (6 bases). Sequenced: PBMCs. This clonotype was sampled from a human donor in good health. Some clones in this sample may be carry-over from other donors' samples. For the CDR3, the DNA is TGTGCCAGCTTTCTAGCGAATGAGCAGTTCTTC. Residues: CASFLANEQFF.